The T cell receptor (beta chain) described here comes from a study of shared clonotypes between healthy human individuals. This CDR3 comprises 13 residues. V dropped 2 bases and J dropped 9 bases, with 8 bases sitting between them. The germline V gene encodes CDR1 LGHNT and CDR2 FRNRAP. This clone was detected only a few times. As yet, its antigen is unknown. Study observations and caveats: Across four donors, naive CD4 shared around 5%, naive CD8 over 3%, memory CD4 more than 2%, memory CD8 approximately 0.4%.

The method was immunoSEQ multiplex PCR; TCRdb's version includes in-frame clones alone and lacks a portion of them. Among about 1 million clones, approximately 68% were seen once, and the ten largest hold approximately 1.5%. The sample taken for sequencing was memory CD4+ T cells sorted from blood. Sample subset: CD45RA-negative fraction. This receptor was obtained from a man aged 18 to 30 in good health. The rearrangement joins TRBV12-5 to TRBJ1-6, with unresolved D. CDR3 coding DNA: TGTGCTAGTGGTTTGCAAGGTACTTCACCCCTCCACTTT. Protein: CASGLQGTSPLHF.